The subject of this entry is one T cell receptor (beta chain). V was trimmed by 5 bases and J by 7 bases, leaving 11 bases between them. This CDR3 region has 12 residues. The data stem from a study of blood T cell repertoires in COVID-19. Study-level background: The origin of the acute and convalescent COVID-19 samples was the United States, Italy and Spain. T cells, B-cell-depleted T cells, or PBMCs provided the cDNA or gDNA that served as material.

Methods used by the authors: Estimation of nucleated cell counts was performed using reference gene primer amplification. The table came from immunoSEQ multiplex PCR; TCRdb's copy has only in-frame clones and leaves some out. V, J and clone size reflect that table, while D and trimming were determined from the DNA. The table lists tens of thousands of clones, 80% to 90% of them singletons. The gene calls are TRBV12-3 or TRBV12-4 and TRBJ1-2, with D tentatively TRBD1 (5 bases). The clonotype originates from an elderly woman with active or convalescent COVID-19. Source material: peripheral blood. The CDR3 reads CASSRGGGGYTF. The CDR3 DNA follows: TGTGCCAGCAGTCGTGGGGGGGGTGGCTACACCTTC.